These 10 T cell receptor beta chains originate from one sample sequenced in a study of post-analysis software for immune sequencing data. Study-wide findings and caveats: Five TRBV segments, including TRBV5-6, TRBV5-1 and TRBV20-1, were more frequent in patients than controls.

The antigens these receptors bind are not known. Tagging with unique molecular identifiers was a feature of the TCR beta cDNA libraries. A single record per CDR3 protein comes from TCRdb applying MiXCR to the PCR reads. The sample lists hundreds of thousands of distinct CDR3 sequences, about 60% occurring once. Material: blood. The receptors shown here come from a girl aged 2-10 years with multiple sclerosis.

This sequence joins TRBV4-2 and TRBJ1-2; D is unclear. Germline V lookup: CDR1 LGHNA, CDR2 YNFKEQ. This CDR3 is 16 amino acids long. V was trimmed by 3 bases and J by 4 bases, leaving 18 bases between them. CDR3 residues: CASSQSALLLIYGYTF. The CDR3 DNA sequence: TGTGCCAGCAGCCAGTCCGCGCTCCTACTTATCTATGGCTACACCTTC.

CDR3 region: CATSRATGPSVETQYF. The CDR3 DNA reads as TGTGCCACCAGCAGAGCGACAGGGCCCAGCGTAGAGACCCAGTACTTC. V is TRBV15 and J is TRBJ2-4; TRBD1 matches at 7 bases. The DNA end lines up better with TRBJ2-5; the J call may be wrong. Looked up from germline, CDR1 is LNHNV and CDR2 is YYDKDF (reference sequence). There are 16 residues in the CDR3.

This clonotype has only one observation. V is TRBV7-7 and J is TRBJ2-5; 9 bases map to TRBD1. The V gene's germline CDR1 is SSHAT and CDR2 FNYEAQ (reference sequence). This CDR3 is 14 amino acids long. V was clipped by 8 bases and J by 5 bases; unmatched bases: 9. The DNA of the CDR3 is TGTGCCAGCGGCGAGGGACAGGGCGGGGAGACCCAGTACTTC. Its translation is CASGEGQGGETQYF.

In this sample, this clonotype turned up a few times. The V call is TRBV20-1, the J call TRBJ1-1; D not certain. The CDR3 length is 12 residues. Per the germline V gene, CDR1 is DFQATT and CDR2 is SNEGSKA (reference sequence). V dropped 5 bases and J dropped 3 bases, with 10 bases sitting between them. The chain's CDR3 is CSAPYCHTEAFF. CDR3 nucleotides: TGCAGTGCTCCGTACTGCCACACTGAAGCTTTCTTT.

The table lists this clonotype with a few counts. The rearrangement joins TRBV12-5 to TRBJ2-5; the D gene is possibly TRBD2 (5 bases). Germline lookup yields CDR1 LGHNT and CDR2 FRNRAP. There are 14 residues in the CDR3. The V end lost 2 bases, the J end lost 9 bases, and 16 bases lay between the germline ends. CDR3 residues: CASGLPRLPGAQYF. DNA for the CDR3: TGTGCTAGTGGTTTGCCCCGTCTACCCGGGGCCCAGTACTTC.

This clonotype showed up just once. The chain combines TRBV20-1 with TRBJ2-3; D may be TRBD1 (5 bases). The CDR3 runs 12 residues. The V end lost 3 bases, the J end lost 3 bases, and 7 bases lay between the germline ends. CDR1 is DFQATT, CDR2 SNEGSKA, per germline (reference sequence). In nucleotides, the CDR3 is TGCAGTGCTAGCAGGGCAACAGATACGCAGTATTTT. Translating it yields CSASRATDTQYF.

This rearrangement joins TRBV15 to TRBJ2-1, with 7 bases identical to TRBD1. This CDR3 region has 16 residues. Trimming removed 1 base from V and 9 bases from J; junction bases left unmatched: 12. Germline assignment: CDR1 LNHNV and CDR2 YYDKDF (reference sequence). The CDR3 protein is CATSRVGQPSQGEQFF. Written as DNA, the CDR3 is TGTGCCACCAGCAGAGTGGGACAGCCTTCCCAGGGTGAGCAGTTCTTC.

This clonotype was detected only a few times. The V call is TRBV20-1, the J call TRBJ2-4; either TRBD1 or TRBD2 may fit D (7 bases each). V was pared by 2 bases and J by 0 bases, with 11 bases between. In germline, CDR1 is DFQATT, CDR2 SNEGSKA (reference sequence). The CDR3 loop spans 15 amino acids. In nucleotides, the CDR3 is TGCAGTGCTAGACCCAGGGGGGGAGCCAAAAACATTCAGTACTTC. It is translated as CSARPRGGAKNIQYF.

This clonotype appeared a few times. The chain carries TRBV12-3 or TRBV12-4 and TRBJ2-7; possibly TRBD2 for D (5 bases). V lost 5 bases and J lost 2, with 10 bases in between. The CDR3 sequence is 13 residues long. The CDR3 spells CASSQNGAYEQYF. The CDR3 DNA is TGTGCCAGCAGTCAGAACGGGGCCTACGAGCAGTACTTC.

The rearrangement uses TRBV5-1 and TRBJ2-3; TRBD1 aligns across 8 bases. Germline V gene sequence: CDR1 SGHRS, CDR2 YFSETQ. The CDR3 totals 16 residues. Trimming cost V 2 bases and J 6 bases; bases outside gene matches: 11. CDR3 sequence (DNA): TGCGCCAGCAGCTTTGGGCGGACAGGGCAGTTCGATACGCAGTATTTT. Amino acids: CASSFGRTGQFDTQYF.